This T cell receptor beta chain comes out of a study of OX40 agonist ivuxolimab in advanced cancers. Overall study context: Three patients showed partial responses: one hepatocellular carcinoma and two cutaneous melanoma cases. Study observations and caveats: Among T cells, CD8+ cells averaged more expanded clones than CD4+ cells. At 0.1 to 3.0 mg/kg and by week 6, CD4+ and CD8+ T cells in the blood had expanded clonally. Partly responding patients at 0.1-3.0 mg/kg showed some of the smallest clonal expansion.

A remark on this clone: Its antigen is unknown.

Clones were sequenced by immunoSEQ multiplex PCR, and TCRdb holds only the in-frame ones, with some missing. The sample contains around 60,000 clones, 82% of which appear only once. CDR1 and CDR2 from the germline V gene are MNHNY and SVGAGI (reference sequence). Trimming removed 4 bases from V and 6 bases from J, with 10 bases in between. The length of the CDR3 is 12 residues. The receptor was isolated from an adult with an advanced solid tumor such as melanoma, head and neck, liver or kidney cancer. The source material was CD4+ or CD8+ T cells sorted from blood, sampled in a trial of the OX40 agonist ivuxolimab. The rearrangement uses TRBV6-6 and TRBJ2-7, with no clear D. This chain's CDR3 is CASSSPPGEQYF. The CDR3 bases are TGTGCCAGCAGTTCCCCCCCCGGCGAGCAGTACTTC.